This TCR beta chain is drawn from a study of metastatic and nonmetastatic thyroid tumors. The wider study: Comparative analysis of repertoires was undertaken across blood and tumor or nodule tissue obtained from malignant and benign thyroid patients.

About this clone itself: Antigen unknown.

All patients reached thyroid surgery having received no treatment beforehand. Broader study findings: Patients with malignant thyroid tumors reportedly had significantly higher TCR beta diversity than those with benign nodules, in blood and tumor.

Trimming removed 2 bases at V and 5 bases at J, with 8 bases between. Germline V lookup: CDR1 SGHRS, CDR2 YFSETQ. The CDR3 contains 14 residues. Authors' methods: Between-group CDR3 differences, defined by clinicopathological status, yielded a distant-metastasis classifier for papillary thyroid cancer. With MiXCR, TCRdb called clones anew from the PCR reads. The V and J calls were determined by TCRdb, not by the authors. This table has around 13,000 clones, roughly a quarter appearing once. The chain joins TRBV5-1 to TRBJ1-6; D perhaps matches TRBD1 (6 bases). The material sequenced was blood. The sequence was collected from a female donor with papillary thyroid cancer or a benign thyroid nodule (not recorded which). Some clones in this sample may be carry-over from other donors' samples. CDR3 in amino acids: CASSLRQDNSPLHF. The CDR3 nucleotides read TGCGCCAGCAGCTTACGACAGGATAATTCACCCCTCCACTTT.